The clone carrying this T cell receptor (beta chain) occurred a few times. Its antigen is currently unknown. The sample originates from a study of T-cell memory formation after mild COVID-19. Study-level information: Each donor largely had its own TCR clusters. Notes on the study in general: Clones that contracted clustered mainly in CM and EM if CD4+ and in EMRA if CD8+. Some responding clones appeared in pre-infection memory, suggesting cross-reactive memory joined.

V was shortened by 4 bases and J by 4 bases, with 13 bases between the two germline ends. The CDR3 is made up of 14 amino acids. Germline-derived CDR1 and CDR2 are LGHDT and YNNKEL (reference sequence). UMIs and sample barcodes were carried by the TCR alpha and TCR beta cDNA libraries that 5'RACE produced using constant-segment primers. TCRdb re-called the 5' RACE reads through MiXCR, storing one row per CDR3 protein. The sample contains nearly 250,000 distinct CDR3 sequences, roughly 15% of which appear only once. The chain is built from TRBV3-1 and TRBJ2-5; TRBD1 might be the D (5 bases). The receptor was isolated from an adult woman who had mild COVID-19 (a few samples of this study predate the infection). Cell type and time point are not known. The specimen sequenced was PBMCs or a T cell subset sorted from them (not recorded which). CDR3 coding DNA: TGTGCCAGCAGCCCCCATCGCCAGGGAGAGACCCAGTACTTC. It translates to CASSPHRQGETQYF.